This T cell receptor beta chain was documented in a study of blood T cell repertoires in COVID-19. Per the original data handling: Amplifying reference gene primers gave estimates of nucleated cell counts. Assay used: immunoSEQ multiplex PCR; TCRdb lists only in-frame clones, some missing. D and trimming were read from the DNA, whereas the V and J calls and clone size are those reported in that table. Found here are hundreds of thousands of clones, approximately 90% of them singletons; the top ten hold approximately 3.3%. Trimming stripped 6 bases from V and 3 bases from J, with 24 bases between. Germline values: CDR1 ENHRY, CDR2 SYGVKD. There are 17 residues in the CDR3.

Sequencing used peripheral blood. This sequence originates from a man between 18 and 35 years old with active or convalescent COVID-19. This chain links TRBV10-3 with TRBJ2-7; D not resolved. The CDR3 nucleotides read TGTGCCATCAGGACTCAGTTGTCCAAGGTTACCCACTACGAGCAGTACTTC. Residues: CAIRTQLSKVTHYEQYF.